This T cell receptor (beta chain) originates from a study of technical replicates of blood from several donors (dated by TCRdb to 2016 to 2017). Notes on this clone: There is no known antigen for this receptor. Base qualities are missing; no much larger clone stands one base away.

In the germline V gene, CDR1 corresponds to SGHRS and CDR2 to YFSETQ. The CDR3, from cysteine to phenylalanine, totals 17 residues. The only DNA kept is the CDR3, 51 bases in frame from the first base. V is reduced by 1 base and J by 0 bases, leaving a spacing of 14 bases between them. The library was made by the immunoSEQ multiplex PCR assay. In TCRdb, the immuneACCESS table is reduced to in-frame sequences with V and J assigned. These tables do not hold every clone; where another copy was compared, an unresolved V gene accounts for under half, and the others remain unexplained. Across this sample there are about 83,000 clones, with over 75% seen only once. Of the sample, 0.39% falls within the top ten clones.

The receptor was isolated from a human donor in good health. Sequences were obtained from T cells isolated from PBMCs. Here the chain combines TRBV5-1 and TRBJ2-4; TRBD1 is perhaps the D gene, given 6 matching bases. The CDR3 reads as follows: CASSLTRGPLAKNIQYF. The DNA is TGCGCCAGCAGCTTGACCAGGGGACCGCTAGCCAAAAACATTCAGTACTTC.